This entry concerns a single TCR beta chain. Its antigen is unidentified. V dropped 7 bases and J dropped 8 bases, with 17 bases sitting between them. The CDR3 is 13 amino acids. Looked up from germline, CDR1 is MDHEN and CDR2 is SYDVKM. This record comes from a study of shared clonotypes between healthy human individuals. Study-level findings and limits: Non-shared clonotypes showed lower generation probabilities than clonotypes common to all four donors.

Everyone who donated was a Caucasian adult who lived in Nashville, Tennessee. Once extracted for a subset, genomic DNA was divided evenly among several immunoSEQ plates. About 30,000 T cell genomes, or approximately 190 ng DNA, went into the sorted-subset replicate PCRs. Using immunoSEQ multiplex PCR, the repertoire was profiled, and TCRdb retains in-frame clones only, with some absent. The sample yields under 200,000 clones, approximately 95% seen once. Sequences were obtained from naive CD4+ T cells sorted from blood. Subset indicated: CD45RA+ positively selected. The chain joins TRBV28 to TRBJ1-2; tentative D call: TRBD1 (6 bases). The receptor was derived from a woman aged 25 to 45 in good health. The CDR3 bases are TGTGCCAGCACCGCACAGGGTGATCAGGGCTACACCTTC. It yields the protein CASTAQGDQGYTF.